This T cell receptor beta chain emerged from a study of blood T cell repertoires in COVID-19. Background on the study: Spain, Italy and the United States supplied samples that represented acute and convalescent COVID-19. T cells, B-cell-depleted T cells, or PBMCs provided the cDNA or gDNA that served as material.

While infection was still active, Seattle patients were enrolled and then followed longitudinally. Unmatched junction bases numbered 4, after V lost 5 bases and J lost 4 bases. There are 15 residues in the CDR3. The germline V gene has CDR1 SGHTA and CDR2 FQGNSA. The authors' processing: Scientists estimated how many nucleated cells there were by amplifying reference gene primers. Using immunoSEQ multiplex PCR, the repertoire was profiled, and TCRdb retains in-frame clones only, with some absent. That table furnishes V, J and clone size, whereas the DNA furnished D and trimming. The data contain about 200,000 clones, more than 75% of them singletons.

This sequence originates from a woman older than 75 with COVID-19, enrolled during active disease. Sequencing was done on a sample of peripheral blood. V usage is TRBV7-2 and J usage is TRBJ2-1; TRBD2 matches at 11 bases. Here the CDR3 reads CASSATSGTYNEQFF. In DNA, the CDR3 is TGTGCCAGCAGCGCGACTAGCGGGACGTACAATGAGCAGTTCTTC.